These T cell receptor beta chains were read from a single sample in a study of shared clonotypes between healthy human individuals. Method: immunoSEQ multiplex PCR; TCRdb's copy keeps in-frame clones and lacks some. This sample has more than 2 million clones, with 90% to 95% found just once. The sequencing input was naive CD4+ T cells sorted from blood. These receptors originate from a man between 18 and 29 years old in good health. Each CDR3 is given with its conserved first and last residue. The D gene is left open where the match is weak. Only some rows state a clone size, as once, few, many or a class for expanded clones.

V gene,clone size,D gene,CDR3 protein
TRBV6-6,few,NA,CASRGPGQNYEQYF
TRBV5-1,NA,TRBD2,CASSLAGGETDTQYF
TRBV6-5,NA,NA,CASKRGDKTNEKLFF
TRBV7-2,NA,NA,CASSLDGRGGQPQHF
TRBV7-2,NA,NA,CASSLASDTQYF
TRBV21-1,NA,NA,CASSQGLMGTDTQYF
TRBV5-1,once,TRBD1,CASSSGQGVYGYTF
TRBV6-5,NA,TRBD1,CASSYPGQGGEQYF
TRBV19,NA,NA,CASSETASSYNEQFF
TRBV6-5,once,NA,CASRLPGANVLTF
TRBV5-4,once,NA,CASTKPGLNTEAFF
TRBV6-6,NA,NA,CASRGLLNTEAFF
TRBV6-5,NA,NA,CASTYGGGYGYTF
TRBV6-6,NA,NA,CASSYSIPSSYNEQFF
TRBV30,NA,TRBD1,CAWRFTGGYEQYF
TRBV15,NA,TRBD2,CATSRGRGVGYEQYF
TRBV7-6,NA,TRBD1,CASTRTGSPDEQYF
TRBV30,NA,TRBD2,CAWRGGKLAGGQRPQYF
TRBV19,NA,NA,CASSPGTLSKNHEQYF
TRBV7-7,NA,TRBD2,CASSLARGDNEQFF
TRBV28,NA,TRBD2,CASSLKRGNQETQYF
TRBV5-1,NA,NA,CASRRDTDSTDTQYF
TRBV4-3,NA,NA,CASSQGHVTGGFYGYTF
TRBV19,NA,NA,CASSISTTNTGELFF
TRBV7-2,NA,NA,CASSLAAPPGSYEQYF
TRBV30,NA,TRBD1,CATDRGAHNEQFF
TRBV18,NA,TRBD1,CASSPQDRGELFF
TRBV5-1,NA,NA,CASSLAPANEKLFF
TRBV11-1,NA,TRBD1,CASRLTPTGDGTEAFF
TRBV4-1,NA,NA,CASSSPGRQNTGELFF
TRBV11-2,NA,TRBD1,CASSLERGPGYGYTF
TRBV10-3,NA,TRBD2,CAISSLAGFYEQYF
TRBV27,NA,NA,CASRSNWDEKLFF